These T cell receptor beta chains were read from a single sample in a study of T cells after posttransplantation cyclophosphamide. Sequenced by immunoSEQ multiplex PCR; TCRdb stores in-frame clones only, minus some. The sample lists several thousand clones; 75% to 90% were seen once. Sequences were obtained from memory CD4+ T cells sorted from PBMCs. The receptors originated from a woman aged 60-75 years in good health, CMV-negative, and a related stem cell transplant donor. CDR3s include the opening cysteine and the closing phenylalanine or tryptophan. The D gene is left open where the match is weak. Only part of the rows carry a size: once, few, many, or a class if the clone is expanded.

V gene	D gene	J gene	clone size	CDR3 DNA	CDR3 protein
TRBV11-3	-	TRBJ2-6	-	TGTGCCAGCAGCAGGGGGTGGGGGGCCAACGTCCTGACTTTC	CASSRGWGANVLTF
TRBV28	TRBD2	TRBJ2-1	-	TGTGCCAGCAGCCGCCGGACTAGCAGGAGCTCCTACAATGAGCAGTTCTTC	CASSRRTSRSSYNEQFF
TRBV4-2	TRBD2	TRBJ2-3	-	TGTGCCAGCAGCCAAGATACGGCGGGGGGGAGAATGGATACGCAGTATTTT	CASSQDTAGGRMDTQYF
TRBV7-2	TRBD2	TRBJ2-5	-	TGTGCCAGCAGCTTACTCCCCCTAGCGGCCGAAGAGACCCAGTACTTC	CASSLLPLAAEETQYF
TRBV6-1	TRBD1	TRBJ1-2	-	TGTGCCAGCAACGACAGGGGCGGGGGCTACACCTTC	CASNDRGGGYTF
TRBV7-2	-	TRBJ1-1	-	TGTGCCAGCAGCGTAGACTTAGGGAGGGTTAACACTGAAGCTTTCTTT	CASSVDLGRVNTEAFF
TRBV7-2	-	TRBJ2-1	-	TGTGCCAGCAGCTTAAAGGTAGCGGCCTACAATGAGCAGTTCTTC	CASSLKVAAYNEQFF
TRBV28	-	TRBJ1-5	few	TGTGCCAGCAGCTCCCCCGACTCGTTTCAGCCCCAGCATTTT	CASSSPDSFQPQHF
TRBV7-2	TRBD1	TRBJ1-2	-	TGTGCCAGCAGCTCCCAAATCGTCGGGACAGGTTCTAACTATGGCTACACCTTC	CASSSQIVGTGSNYGYTF
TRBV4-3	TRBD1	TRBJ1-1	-	TGCGCCAGCAGCCAGGTGGACAGGGGTATGGCTGAAGCTTTCTTT	CASSQVDRGMAEAFF
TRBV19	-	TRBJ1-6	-	TGTGCCAGGGAGGAAAGCTCCTATAATTCCCCCCTCCACTTT	CAREESSYNSPLHF
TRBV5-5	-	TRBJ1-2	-	TGTGCCAGCAGCTTGGAAGGGGTAATCTATGGCTACACCTTC	CASSLEGVIYGYTF
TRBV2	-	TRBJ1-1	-	TGTGCCAGCAGTGAGCAGGGGCCTAACACTGAAGCTTTCTTT	CASSEQGPNTEAFF